Presented here are 17 T cell receptor beta chains from one specimen sequenced in a study of cytomegalovirus exposure and HLA in healthy donors. Amplification used 60 Vbeta primers and 13 Jbeta primers. Sequenced by immunoSEQ multiplex PCR; TCRdb stores in-frame clones only, minus some. Of about 160,000 clones listed, 60% to 75% are singletons. The sequencing sample was made of PBMCs. The receptor set was obtained from a woman aged 45-60 years in good health and CMV-seropositive.

The chain uses TRBV5-4 and TRBJ1-2; 9 nucleotides match TRBD1. Trimming at V came to 5 bases and at J to 6 bases, leaving 5 bases not matched to a gene. The germline V gene has CDR1 SGHNT and CDR2 YYREEE (reference sequence). The CDR3 has 13 amino acids. The CDR3 spells CASRIWTGDGYTF. The DNA for the CDR3 is TGTGCCAGCAGAATCTGGACAGGGGATGGCTACACCTTC.

This sequence joins TRBV6-5 and TRBJ2-1, with 7 bases identical to TRBD2. CDR1 is MNHEY, CDR2 SVGAGI, per germline. The CDR3 length is 16 residues. J gave up 6 bases and V 0 bases, and 8 bases lay outside the gene matches. The CDR3 region is CASSYSELLALNEQFF. In DNA, the CDR3 is TGTGCCAGCAGTTACTCCGAGTTACTAGCGCTCAATGAGCAGTTCTTC.

The chain links TRBV28 to TRBJ1-2, with D possibly TRBD1 on 5 matching bases. V gave up 9 bases and J gave up 1 base, with 15 bases separating them. CDR1 and CDR2 from the germline V gene are MDHEN and SYDVKM. The CDR3 contains 14 residues. For the CDR3, the DNA is TGTGCCAGTCTGGGGGGAAAACTTAACTATGGCTACACCTTC. Translating it yields CASLGGKLNYGYTF.

The rearrangement joins TRBV11-2 to TRBJ2-6; tentatively, D is TRBD1 (6 bases). Germline CDR1 SGHAT, CDR2 FQNNGV. This CDR3 is 18 amino acids long. Between the trimmed V and J ends, which lost 1 base and 0 bases, there was a span of 13 bases. In DNA, the CDR3 is TGTGCCAGCAGCTTAGGGGGGCGGGCTAACTCTGGGGCCAACGTCCTGACTTTC. This gives the protein CASSLGGRANSGANVLTF.

The V call is TRBV29-1, the J call TRBJ2-5, with 8 bases identical to TRBD1. Trimming removed 6 bases from V and 4 bases from J; junction bases left unmatched: 7. The CDR3 length is 13 residues. CDR1 and CDR2 from the germline V gene are SQVTM and ANQGSEA. CDR3 protein: CSVQGAGRETQYF. CDR3 nucleotides: TGCAGCGTGCAGGGGGCGGGTAGAGAGACCCAGTACTTC.

J is TRBJ2-7 and V is TRBV18; 10 nucleotides agree with TRBD1. The CDR3 is made up of 15 amino acids. The V gene's germline CDR1 is KGHSH and CDR2 LQKENI. The junction had 6 bases not matched to a gene; V was cut back by 0 bases and J by 7 bases. The CDR3, as DNA: TGTGCCAGCTCACCACCCGGGACAGGGGAGGAAGAGCAGTACTTC. Protein sequence: CASSPPGTGEEEQYF.

This chain joins TRBV7-8 and TRBJ1-2; TRBD1 aligns across 7 bases. The CDR3 consists of 13 residues. Trimming took 4 bases from V and 4 from J; bases not matched to a gene: 3. Germline CDR1 reads SGHVS; CDR2 reads FQNEAQ. The CDR3: CASSSTGIYGYTF. The CDR3 DNA reads as TGTGCCAGCAGCTCGACAGGGATCTATGGCTACACCTTC.

This clone has a single count. This sequence joins TRBV5-5 and TRBJ2-7; D is uncertain. The CDR3 has 11 residues. Germline V lookup: CDR1 SGHKS, CDR2 YYEKEE (reference sequence). Trimming left V 2 bases short and J 5 bases short, with 5 bases between. Here the CDR3 DNA reads TGTGCCAGCAGCTTTGCGGACGAGCAGTACTTC. Its translation: CASSFADEQYF.

The chain uses TRBV7-8 and TRBJ1-1, with 8 bases identical to TRBD1. After removal of 5 bases from V and 4 bases from J, the junction contained 12 bases not matched to a gene. The germline CDR1 and CDR2 sequences are SGHVS and FQNEAQ. The CDR3 spans 16 residues. CDR3 sequence: CASSPQPPDRGTEAFF. DNA for the CDR3: TGTGCCAGCAGCCCACAACCCCCAGACAGGGGCACTGAAGCTTTCTTT.

This clone was counted between two and nine times. This rearrangement joins TRBV19 to TRBJ1-2; 7 bases align to TRBD1. The germline CDR1 and CDR2 sequences are LNHDA and SQIVND (reference sequence). The CDR3 is made up of 13 amino acids. V shed 5 bases and J 4 bases; nucleotides not matched to a gene: 4. The CDR3 loop reads CASSVDRPYGYTF. The CDR3 nucleotides are TGTGCCAGTAGTGTGGACAGGCCCTATGGCTACACCTTC.

The CDR3 sequence: CASSGTSGGIADEQFF. The CDR3 nucleotides are TGTGCCAGCAGTGGGACTAGCGGGGGGATCGCCGATGAGCAGTTCTTC. V usage is TRBV6-4 and J usage is TRBJ2-1; 14 bases agree with TRBD2. Germline-derived CDR1 and CDR2 are MRHNA and SNTAGT. The CDR3 runs to 16 residues. With 4 bases clipped from V and 8 bases from J, the junction kept 7 bases outside the gene matches.

This clone has just one count. This chain joins TRBV5-6 and TRBJ1-6; TRBD1 agrees at 10 bases. The germline V gene encodes CDR1 SGHDT and CDR2 YYEEEE. The length of the CDR3 is 15 residues. Unmatched junction bases numbered 7, after V lost 4 bases and J lost 9 bases. The CDR3 sequence is CASSNDRGLSSPLHF. The CDR3 DNA reads TGTGCCAGCAGCAACGACAGGGGGCTCTCTTCACCCCTCCACTTT.

The chain recombines TRBV7-8 with TRBJ2-7; D is perhaps TRBD2 (5 bases). Germline CDR1 SGHVS, CDR2 FQNEAQ. Trimming cost V 1 base and J 2 bases, with 12 bases left between them. This CDR3 contains 15 residues. The chain's CDR3 is CASSLGASRAYEQYF. CDR3 in DNA: TGTGCCAGCAGCTTAGGTGCGTCGAGGGCCTACGAGCAGTACTTC.

The rearrangement links TRBV10-3 to TRBJ2-7; D call uncertain. The germline V and J ends were trimmed by 2 bases and 6 bases, with 8 bases remaining between them. The germline CDR1 and CDR2 sequences are ENHRY and SYGVKD. CDR3 size: 12 residues. The CDR3 region has the DNA TGTGCCATCAGTGAGGTCTCAGGCGAGCAGTACTTC. Its protein is CAISEVSGEQYF.

The chain carries TRBV4-1 and TRBJ1-2; no firm D call. In germline, CDR1 is MGHRA, CDR2 YSYEKL. The V and J ends lost 4 bases and 8 bases respectively, with 17 bases between them. CDR3 length equals 14 residues. CDR3 sequence: CASSRREGPEGYTF. The CDR3 DNA sequence: TGCGCCAGCAGCCGGAGGGAGGGCCCTGAAGGCTACACCTTC.

This chain links TRBV2 with TRBJ1-6, with D possibly TRBD1 on 5 matching bases. The germline V gene encodes CDR1 SNHLY and CDR2 FYNNEI. V lost 4 bases and J lost 6, with 10 bases in between. This CDR3 has 14 amino acids. CDR3 in DNA: TGTGCCAGCAGTGTCCAGGGTCCTAATTCACCCCTCCACTTT. Its protein product is CASSVQGPNSPLHF.

The gene calls are TRBV10-3 and TRBJ1-1; D is unresolved. The CDR3 extends over 14 amino acids. From germline, CDR1 is ENHRY and CDR2 SYGVKD. V shed 0 bases and J shed 0 bases, with 5 bases lying between them. DNA for the CDR3: TGTGCCATCAGTGAGTCGAGAGTGAACACTGAAGCTTTCTTT. Amino acid sequence: CAISESRVNTEAFF.